This entry lists 23 T cell receptor beta chains sequenced from one sample in a study of T-cell reconstitution after alpha-beta-depleted transplantation in children. As it was prepared, the TCRbeta library received unique molecular identifiers. TCRdb recomputed calls from the PCR reads with MiXCR, one row per CDR3 protein. The sample carries 55,000 to 70,000 distinct CDR3 sequences, approximately 11% recorded once. Source: PBMCs, taken before TCRalphabeta/CD19-depleted stem cell transplant. The receptors derive from a boy aged 10-17 years with acute myeloid leukemia, due to receive a stem cell transplant.

The chain employs TRBV5-4 and TRBJ2-3, with 8 bases lining up with TRBD2. The ends lost 2 bases at V and 5 bases at J; junction bases unmatched: 4. The CDR3 has 14 amino acids. CDR1 and CDR2 from the germline V gene are SGHNT and YYREEE (reference sequence). The CDR3 DNA sequence: TGTGCCAGCAGCTTTGGGCTAGCGGGAGATACGCAGTATTTT. It specifies CASSFGLAGDTQYF. Filled out from reference TRBV5-4 and TRBJ2-3, the complete variable domain reads ETGVTQSPTHLIKTRGQQVTLRCSSQSGHNTVSWYQQALGQGPQFIFQYYREEENGRGNFPPRFSGLQFPNYSSELNVNALELDDSALYLCASSFGLAGDTQYFGPGTRLTVL.

The gene calls are TRBV27 and TRBJ1-6; D gene unclear. V was clipped by 0 bases and J by 0 bases, with 9 bases between them. CDR3 length: 17 residues. Looked up from germline, CDR1 is MNHEY and CDR2 is SMNVEV (reference sequence). CDR3 loop: CASSLSYRSSYNSPLHF. The DNA of the CDR3 is TGTGCCAGCAGTTTATCTTATCGGAGCTCCTATAATTCACCCCTCCACTTT.

This clonotype was seen only a few times. The gene calls are TRBV20-1 and TRBJ2-4; possibly TRBD2 for D (6 bases). CDR3 length: 16 amino acids. Looked up from germline, CDR1 is DFQATT and CDR2 is SNEGSKA (reference sequence). V lost 2 bases and J lost 1, with 15 bases in between. This CDR3 reads CSARSGGITAKNIQYF. Written as DNA, the CDR3 is TGCAGTGCTAGAAGTGGGGGGATTACGGCCAAAAACATTCAGTACTTC.

This clonotype has more than one count but fewer than ten. The rearrangement uses TRBV6-1 and TRBJ2-1; 12 bases match TRBD2. This CDR3 contains 16 residues. Germline loops: CDR1 MNHNS, CDR2 SASEGT. J was trimmed by 0 bases and V by 5 bases; bases with no gene match: 2. The DNA of the CDR3 is TGTGCCAGCAGTCGACTAGCGGGAGACTCCTACAATGAGCAGTTCTTC. Translating gives CASSRLAGDSYNEQFF.

The sample holds many counts of this clonotype. This chain uses TRBV20-1 with TRBJ2-1; 11 bases match TRBD2. Germline CDR1 is DFQATT and CDR2 is SNEGSKA (reference sequence). CDR3 size: 16 residues. V was clipped by 2 bases and J by 10 bases; unmatched bases: 13. The CDR3 DNA follows: TGCAGTGCTAGACGCACCGGGACTAGCGGAGTAGGGGAGCAGTTCTTC. This gives the protein CSARRTGTSGVGEQFF.

This clonotype was observed many times. The chain recombines TRBV12-3 or TRBV12-4 with TRBJ1-1; tentative D call: TRBD1 (5 bases). CDR3 size: 16 residues. Trimming removed 6 bases from V and 4 bases from J, with 21 bases in between. The CDR3 nucleotides read TGTGCCAGCAGACTCTTAGGGAGGGGAGGGTTCACTGAAGCTTTCTTT. Translation: CASRLLGRGGFTEAFF.

In its sample, this clonotype was seen many times. The V gene is TRBV3-1, the J gene TRBJ1-2; no clear D. The length of the CDR3 is 15 residues. Trimming left V 0 bases short and J 7 bases short, with 15 bases between. Per germline, CDR1 LGHDT and CDR2 YNNKEL (reference sequence). CDR3 DNA sequence: TGTGCCAGCAGCCAAGAAAGGAGGATTTTGGGTGGCTACACCTTC. Translated: CASSQERRILGGYTF.

The chain couples TRBV19 to TRBJ1-2; tentatively, D is TRBD1 (5 bases). The CDR3 has 13 amino acids. Trimming cost V 4 bases and J 2 bases, with 8 bases left between them. CDR1 and CDR2 from the germline V gene are LNHDA and SQIVND (reference sequence). The chain's CDR3 is CASSTGMNYGYTF. The CDR3 DNA reads as TGTGCCAGTAGTACAGGGATGAACTATGGCTACACCTTC.

This clonotype has at least ten counts. This chain links TRBV7-2 with TRBJ2-3; 8 nucleotides align to TRBD2. The germline V gene encodes CDR1 SGHTA and CDR2 FQGNSA. This CDR3 spans 14 amino acids. V dropped 4 bases and J dropped 5; count of bases not matched to a gene: 5. The CDR3 loop is CASSWRGAEDTQYF. Written as DNA, the CDR3 is TGTGCCAGCAGCTGGCGGGGGGCGGAAGATACGCAGTATTTT.

There are a few counts of this clonotype. The chain has TRBV28 and TRBJ2-7; D assignment may be TRBD1 or TRBD2 (6 bases each). CDR3 length equals 15 residues. Looked up from germline, CDR1 is MDHEN and CDR2 is SYDVKM. Trimming cost V 5 bases and J 3 bases, with 17 bases left between them. The CDR3 DNA reads as TGTGCCAGCAGTCCGGGGGACAATCAATTCTACGAGCAGTACTTC. Amino acids: CASSPGDNQFYEQYF. Based on the CDR3 plus reference TRBV28 and TRBJ2-7, the full variable domain is DVKVTQSSRYLVKRTGEKVFLECVQDMDHENMFWYRQDPGLGLRLIYFSYDVKMKEKGDIPEGYSVSREKKERFSLILESASTNQTSMYLCASSPGDNQFYEQYFGPGTRLTVT.

This clonotype was counted ten times or more. The CDR3 sequence: CASSLVGLAQGDTQYF. The CDR3, as DNA: TGTGCCAGCAGCCTTGTGGGGCTAGCCCAAGGAGATACGCAGTATTTT. This chain connects TRBV9 to TRBJ2-3; D possibly uses TRBD1 or TRBD2 (5 bases each). Germline V CDR1 and CDR2: SGDLS, YYNGEE. The CDR3 is 16 residues long. Trimming removed 4 bases at V and 5 bases at J, with 20 bases between.

This clonotype has ten or more counts. V usage is TRBV3-1 and J usage is TRBJ2-3, with unresolved D. The CDR3 loop spans 14 amino acids. Trimming took off 1 base at V and 2 bases at J, with 7 bases between the two ends. Looked up from germline, CDR1 is LGHDT and CDR2 is YNNKEL (reference sequence). The CDR3 is CASSQVGLTDTQYF. The DNA for the CDR3 is TGTGCCAGCAGCCAAGTTGGCCTCACAGATACGCAGTATTTT.

This clonotype was recorded at least ten times. The CDR3 bases are TGTGCTACCACCCCACCCGGGAGGATGGCCGGGGAGCTGTTTTTT. Protein sequence: CATTPPGRMAGELFF. The chain recombines TRBV28 with TRBJ2-2; 7 nucleotides agree with TRBD2. This CDR3 is 15 amino acids long. From germline, CDR1 is MDHEN and CDR2 SYDVKM.

This clonotype ranks as medium-sized (0.01 to 0.1%). The V call is TRBV9, the J call TRBJ1-4; TRBD1 aligns across 10 bases. The CDR3 length is 14 residues. J gave up 7 bases and V 3 bases, and 3 bases lay outside the gene matches. Germline V lookup: CDR1 SGDLS, CDR2 YYNGEE. The CDR3 nucleotides are TGTGCCAGCAGCGCCGGGGACAGGGGTGAAAAACTGTTTTTT. Protein: CASSAGDRGEKLFF.

This clonotype has just one count. A much larger clone is a single base away; this may be a read error. V usage is TRBV5-1 and J usage is TRBJ1-3; D is uncertain. Trimming left V 0 bases short and J 2 bases short, with 15 bases between. Looked up from germline, CDR1 is SGHRS and CDR2 is YFSETQ. This CDR3 is built from 17 residues. The CDR3: CASSLEAGSYAGNTIYF. CDR3 DNA sequence: TGCGCCAGCAGCTTGGAGGCTGGGTCCTACGCTGGAAACACCATATATTTT.

This clonotype was found many times. J is TRBJ2-1 and V is TRBV20-1, with TRBD1 as a possible D gene (6 bases). Germline CDR1 and CDR2: DFQATT and SNEGSKA (reference sequence). The CDR3 length is 13 residues. V shed 0 bases and J shed 14 bases, with 17 bases lying between them. CDR3 in DNA: TGCAGTGCTAGAGATCCGACAGGCGCAGGGGAGTTCTTC. It specifies CSARDPTGAGEFF.

This clonotype was seen at least ten times. The V call is TRBV7-6, the J call TRBJ2-3; the match to TRBD2 covers 9 bases. Per the germline V gene, CDR1 is SGHVS and CDR2 is FNYEAQ. The CDR3 is 15 residues long. Trimming removed 3 bases from V and 2 bases from J; junction bases left unmatched: 3. The chain's CDR3 is CASSFASGDTDTQYF. Here the CDR3 DNA reads TGTGCCAGCAGCTTCGCTAGCGGGGACACAGATACGCAGTATTTT.

In its sample, this clonotype was seen many times. The chain combines TRBV4-2 with TRBJ2-1; 10 nucleotides agree with TRBD1. With 6 bases clipped from V and 6 bases from J, the junction kept 8 bases outside the gene matches. Per the germline V gene, CDR1 is LGHNA and CDR2 is YNFKEQ. The CDR3 runs to 15 residues. The CDR3 DNA sequence: TGTGCCAGCAGACCCGGGACAGGGGCGGTCAATGAGCAGTTCTTC. Its translation is CASRPGTGAVNEQFF.

This clonotype has at least ten counts. The genes are TRBV27 and TRBJ1-2, with D possibly being TRBD1 (5 bases). Germline values: CDR1 MNHEY, CDR2 SMNVEV (reference sequence). The CDR3 consists of 17 residues. Trimming cost V 3 bases and J 4 bases, with 21 bases left between them. The CDR3 bases are TGTGCCAGCAGTTTGGGGCAGGGTATGGGTAGGGGCTATGGCTACACCTTC. Translating it yields CASSLGQGMGRGYGYTF.

The chain carries TRBV2 and TRBJ2-1; D possibly corresponds to TRBD2 (5 bases). Trimming took off 8 bases at V and 3 bases at J, with 14 bases between the two ends. CDR1 SNHLY and CDR2 FYNNEI come from the germline V gene. The CDR3 has 14 amino acids. CDR3 sequence: CASARTAGYNEQFF. In DNA form, the CDR3 reads TGTGCCAGCGCCAGGACCGCGGGCTACAATGAGCAGTTCTTC.

This clonotype was recorded at least ten times. The chain links TRBV5-1 to TRBJ2-3; 12 bases match TRBD2. Germline V gives CDR1 SGHRS, CDR2 YFSETQ. This CDR3 has 16 amino acids. J gave up 13 bases and V 4 bases, and 16 bases lay outside the gene matches. CDR3: CASSLIGTSGPRREYF. Written as DNA, the CDR3 is TGCGCCAGCAGCCTAATTGGGACTAGCGGGCCCCGGAGGGAGTATTTT.

In this sample, this clonotype turned up many times. The genes are TRBV28 and TRBJ2-7; a weak D match, TRBD1 (6 bases). The V end lost 10 bases, the J end lost 3 bases, and 13 bases lay between the germline ends. The CDR3 is 12 amino acids. Per the germline V gene, CDR1 is MDHEN and CDR2 is SYDVKM. This CDR3 is CATQGSLYEQYF. CDR3 bases: TGTGCCACCCAGGGGAGTCTCTACGAGCAGTACTTC.

This clonotype occurred many times. The chain recombines TRBV20-1 with TRBJ2-1, with D hard to call. This CDR3 spans 12 amino acids. CDR1 DFQATT and CDR2 SNEGSKA come from the germline V gene (reference sequence). V lost 4 bases to trimming and J lost 0 bases, with 4 bases between them. In DNA form, the CDR3 reads TGCAGTGCTACCTTCTCCTACAATGAGCAGTTCTTC. Protein product: CSATFSYNEQFF.